These T cell receptor beta chains were read from a single sample in a study of blood T cell repertoires in COVID-19. The data were produced by immunoSEQ multiplex PCR, yet TCRdb's version contains in-frame clones alone and is incomplete. Of some 120,000 clones in the sample, 80% were seen once. Sample: peripheral blood. All receptors come from a human donor in a cohort sampled during active COVID-19. CDR3s include the opening cysteine and the closing phenylalanine or tryptophan. A D gene is named only where the DNA matches it firmly. For some rows the clone size is stated as once, few or many, or as a class when expanded; others skip it.

v_gene	d_gene	j_gene	abundance	CDR3nt	CDR3aa
TRBV5-4	TRBD2	TRBJ2-3	-	TGTGCCAGCAGTTTGACTAGCGGGAGGACCACAGATACGCAGTATTTT	CASSLTSGRTTDTQYF
TRBV29-1	-	TRBJ1-1	-	TGCAGCGCATCGACAGACCAGAACACTGAAGCTTTCTTT	CSASTDQNTEAFF
TRBV5-1	-	TRBJ2-5	-	TGCGCCAGCAGCTTGGATTGGCCAACCCAGTACTTC	CASSLDWPTQYF
TRBV27	TRBD2	TRBJ2-1	-	TGTGCCAGCAGTTTCGGGGGGGGGTACAATGAGCAGTTCTTC	CASSFGGGYNEQFF
TRBV7-3	-	TRBJ2-5	-	TGTGCCAGCAGCCCCACGGCGGGAGAGACCCAGTACTTC	CASSPTAGETQYF
TRBV27	-	TRBJ2-4	-	TGTGCCAGCAGTTTCGGGGTTTCGAACATTCAGTACTTC	CASSFGVSNIQYF
TRBV4-1	TRBD1	TRBJ2-7	-	TGCGCCAGCAGCCAACCTCGACAGGGGCCCCAAAGGTATGCGCAGTACTTC	CASSQPRQGPQRYAQYF
TRBV18	-	TRBJ2-3	-	TGTGCCAGCTCACCAGGCAGCGCAGATACGCAGTATTTT	CASSPGSADTQYF
TRBV28	TRBD2	TRBJ2-4	many	TGTGCCAGCAGTTCCTTTGGCGGGGGAGGACGGGCCTTTCTGTGGTTC	CASSSFGGGGRAFLWF
TRBV7-2	TRBD2	TRBJ2-5	-	TGTGCCAGCAGCTGGGCTAGCGGGGCCCGCGGTGAGACCCAGTACTTC	CASSWASGARGETQYF
TRBV7-2	-	TRBJ2-5	-	TGTGCCAGCAGCTTAGTGACGGGAGTGGGGGAGACCCAGTACTTC	CASSLVTGVGETQYF
TRBV6-5	-	TRBJ1-1	-	TGTGCCAGCAGCCTGACATATTTTGAAGCTTTCTTT	CASSLTYFEAFF
TRBV6-6	TRBD1	TRBJ1-6	-	TGTGCCAGCAGTAACGGGGACAGGCGAAATTCACCCCTCCACTTT	CASSNGDRRNSPLHF
TRBV5-4	-	TRBJ2-7	-	TGTGCCAGCAGCTCTACGACGGGTTCCTACGAGCAGTACTTC	CASSSTTGSYEQYF
TRBV2	TRBD1	TRBJ1-1	-	TGTGCCGTCCAACGTCCGGGACAGGGGGACACTGAAGCTTTCTTT	CAVQRPGQGDTEAFF
TRBV6-2/TRBV6-3	TRBD1	TRBJ1-5	-	TGTGCCAGCAGTTACTACGACAGGGGGCTTAGCAATCAGCCCCAGCATTTT	CASSYYDRGLSNQPQHF
TRBV7-9	-	TRBJ1-2	-	TGTGCCAGCAGCTTATCGGGGGGCTACACCTTC	CASSLSGGYTF
TRBV30	TRBD2	TRBJ2-1	once	TGTGCCTGGAGCAGACTAGCGGGGGACAATGAGCAGTTCTTC	CAWSRLAGDNEQFF
TRBV19	TRBD2	TRBJ2-1	-	TGTGCCAGTGCCGGGACTAGTTCAGGATACAATGAGCAGTTCTTC	CASAGTSSGYNEQFF
TRBV7-6	TRBD2	TRBJ2-1	-	TGTGCCAGCAGCTTATCCGGGACTAGCGGGGGGGCATTTATATATGAGCAGTTCTTC	CASSLSGTSGGAFIYEQFF
TRBV6-1	-	TRBJ1-1	few	TGTGCCAGCAGTGAATTTTGGGTAGGGGGAGAAGCTTTCTTT	CASSEFWVGGEAFF
TRBV5-4	-	TRBJ2-2	-	TGTGCCAGCAGTCTTCAGGGGCTTCTGAACACCGGGGAGCTGTTTTTT	CASSLQGLLNTGELFF